This T cell receptor (beta chain) was identified during a study of T cells after yellow fever vaccination (dated by TCRdb to about 2019). About the investigation overall: Libraries from fractions with low cell numbers were prepared with the SMART-Seq v4 Ultra Low Input RNA kit. The cohort comprised two healthy male donors, one aged 18 to 30 and one aged 30 to 39 years. Blood was drawn at multiple timepoints before and after primary and secondary immunization, with bulk PBMC replicates and cell subsets isolated. To track T-cell clones before and after primary and booster YFV17D yellow fever vaccination, bulk TCR alpha and beta repertoires were sequenced longitudinally.

General conclusions and limits of the study: Only a couple of donors were included in the study, so the extent to which the findings can be generalized is limited. A small fraction of clonotypes appeared in both the CD4 and CD8 compartments, likely as a result of convergent recombination. Computational filtering was required because FACS-sorted repertoires could contain abundant contaminating clonotypes from the bulk population. Compared with the primary T-cell response, the secondary T-cell response was faster but weaker, reaching its peak on day 5 rather than on day 15. Most clones expanded after primary vaccination (about 95% of CD4 and around 89% of CD8) were re-detected after the booster, suggesting that broad memory maintenance occurred.

The treatment or condition label, read with the paper, signifies: live attenuated yellow fever vaccine strain. At each blood-draw timepoint, two biological replicates of bulk PBMCs were collected. PBMCs were isolated from peripheral blood using a standard Ficoll-Paque protocol. TriZol was used to extract RNA from bulk PBMCs, from CD4 and CD8 fractions, and from dextramer-positive and dextramer-negative fractions. Synthesis of TCR cDNA relied on 5'RACE template switching, a step that introduced a universal primer site along with unique molecular identifiers. Priming for cDNA synthesis came from both the TCR alpha and TCR beta constant segments. Library amplification involved two PCR steps, and the second step added sample barcodes and sequencing adapters. Libraries were sequenced on Illumina HiSeq 2500 (2x100 bp) or NovaSeq (2x150 bp). The authors' analysis ran thus. Reads were demultiplexed and collapsed into UMI consensus sequences with MIGEC, and V(D)J alignment was performed with MiXCR. Vaccine-responding clonotypes were defined with edgeR using replicate PBMC samples, requiring FDR below 0.01 and a log2 fold change above 5 up to day 15. Bulk clonotypes were assigned CD4 or CD8 identity according to which sequenced CD4 or CD8 repertoire held them at higher abundance. TCRdb itself trimmed the public reads at Q25 with fastp, ran MiXCR and retained productive beta chains. Every CDR3 protein is listed once, alongside the most common genes and DNA of its rows. TCRdb's processing, not the authors' own work, is the source of the V and J calls. The sample contains roughly 500,000 distinct CDR3 sequences, 15% to 20% of them found a single time. The top ten clones comprise about 13% of the sample.

This clonotype was seen at least ten times. The antigen it recognizes is unknown. Base qualities are missing; no much larger clone stands one base away. The TCR was taken from a man aged 25-45 years who received the YFV17D yellow fever vaccine. The input for sequencing was PBMCs, taken 15 days after the yellow fever booster vaccination.

The CDR3 reads CASSLRDGELFF. The sequenced DNA: TGTGCCAGCAGCTTACGAGACGGGGAGCTGTTTTTT. The rearranged chain carries TRBV7-2 and TRBJ2-2; the D gene is not confidently resolved. Including cysteine and phenylalanine, the CDR3 has 12 amino acids. The only DNA kept is the CDR3, 36 bases in frame from the first base. CDR1 SGHTA and CDR2 FQGNSA are derived from the germline V gene. The junction shows trimming of 2 bases on V and 7 bases on J, plus 5 bases between the germline ends.